The 14 T cell receptor beta chains below were found in one sample sequenced in a study of shared clonotypes between healthy human individuals. Assay: immunoSEQ multiplex PCR; the TCRdb copy retains only in-frame clones and omits some. The sample includes some 1 million clones, around four fifths seen only once; the top ten take 1.4% to 1.5%. The sample was memory CD4+ T cells sorted from blood. Subset reported: CD45RA-negative fraction. All receptors derive from a man aged 18 to 35 in good health.

V gene TRBV10-1 combines with J gene TRBJ2-5, with a weak D call TRBD1 (5 bases). CDR1 is WNHNN, CDR2 SYGVQD, per germline (reference sequence). Trimming took 4 bases from V and 4 from J, leaving 10 bases between them. The CDR3 is 13 residues long. This CDR3 reads CASSAQVGETQYF. CDR3 sequence (DNA): TGCGCCAGCAGTGCACAGGTGGGAGAGACCCAGTACTTC.

This chain uses TRBV29-1 with TRBJ2-2; no clear D. Germline values: CDR1 SQVTM, CDR2 ANQGSEA. V shed 8 bases and J shed 0 bases, with 13 bases lying between them. The CDR3 length is 14 residues. In DNA, the CDR3 is TGCAGCATAAGTAGTGGAGCGAACACCGGGGAGCTGTTTTTT. Protein sequence: CSISSGANTGELFF.

V gene TRBV14 combines with J gene TRBJ1-3, with D hard to call. Trimming shortened V by 3 bases and J by 0 bases, and 9 bases separated the two germline ends. CDR1 is SGHDN, CDR2 FVKESK, per germline. This CDR3 has 15 amino acids. The CDR3 DNA follows: TGTGCCAGCAGCCAGCACGTTATCTCTGGAAACACCATATATTTT. Translation gives CASSQHVISGNTIYF.

J is TRBJ2-7 and V is TRBV20-1; tentatively, D is TRBD2 (5 bases). Trimming left V 6 bases short and J 7 bases short, with 13 bases between. The CDR3 sequence is 11 residues long. Germline CDR1 DFQATT, CDR2 SNEGSKA (reference sequence). CDR3 in amino acids: CSAPTPGEQYF. CDR3 bases: TGCAGTGCCCCAACGCCGGGGGAGCAGTACTTC.

This chain uses TRBV9 with TRBJ2-7, with D possibly TRBD2 on 5 matching bases. With 2 bases removed from V and 7 bases from J, the gap between germline ends came to 16 bases. The CDR3 extends over 14 amino acids. The germline gives CDR1 SGDLS, CDR2 YYNGEE. CDR3 region: CASSVGLPAGEQYF. The CDR3 DNA reads as TGTGCCAGCAGCGTGGGCCTCCCCGCGGGTGAGCAGTACTTC. Filled out from reference TRBV9 and TRBJ2-7, the complete variable domain reads DSGVTQTPKHLITATGQRVTLRCSPRSGDLSVYWYQQSLDQGLQFLIQYYNGEERAKGNILERFSAQQFPDLHSELNLSSLELGDSALYFCASSVGLPAGEQYFGPGTRLTVT.

The count of this clone is one. The genes are TRBV9 and TRBJ2-3, with D uncertain. Trimming took off 6 bases at V and 2 bases at J, with 10 bases between the two ends. In germline, CDR1 is SGDLS, CDR2 YYNGEE. This CDR3 comprises 13 residues. The CDR3 sequence is CASTTGDTDTQYF. In DNA form, the CDR3 reads TGTGCCAGCACAACTGGGGACACAGATACGCAGTATTTT. Based on the CDR3 plus reference TRBV9 and TRBJ2-3, the full variable domain is DSGVTQTPKHLITATGQRVTLRCSPRSGDLSVYWYQQSLDQGLQFLIQYYNGEERAKGNILERFSAQQFPDLHSELNLSSLELGDSALYFCASTTGDTDTQYFGPGTRLTVL.

This clone turned up a few times. This chain links TRBV15 with TRBJ1-1; D call uncertain. The CDR3 sequence is 13 residues long. Germline CDR1 reads LNHNV; CDR2 reads YYDKDF (reference sequence). Trimming removed 0 bases at V and 0 bases at J, with 2 bases between. The CDR3 reads CATSRDLNTEAFF. CDR3 sequence (DNA): TGTGCCACCAGCAGAGACCTGAACACTGAAGCTTTCTTT. The variable domain in full, with the rest retrieved from reference TRBV15 and TRBJ1-1, is DAMVIQNPRYQVTQFGKPVTLSCSQTLNHNVMYWYQQKSSQAPKLLFHYYDKDFNNEADTPDNFQSRRPNTSFCFLDIRSPGLGDTAMYLCATSRDLNTEAFFGQGTRLTVV.

This chain uses TRBV18 with TRBJ2-1, with 7 positions matching TRBD1. Germline loops: CDR1 KGHSH, CDR2 LQKENI. With 1 base clipped from V and 6 bases from J, the junction kept 9 bases outside the gene matches. The CDR3 sequence is 16 residues long. The CDR3 spells CASSPQGQKGLNEQFF. The CDR3 DNA reads TGTGCCAGCTCACCACAGGGACAGAAGGGTCTCAATGAGCAGTTCTTC.

The chain recombines TRBV4-3 with TRBJ1-4; tentative D call: TRBD1 (6 bases). V was clipped by 1 base and J by 8 bases, with 14 bases between them. CDR3 length: 15 residues. Germline-derived CDR1 and CDR2 are LGHNA and YSLEER. This CDR3 is CASSQGNGGQEKLFF. CDR3 DNA sequence: TGCGCCAGCAGCCAAGGGAACGGGGGCCAGGAAAAACTGTTTTTT.

The CDR3 DNA reads as TGTGCCAGCAGCTTTAAGACTAGCGGGGGGGACAATGAGCAGTTCTTC. Its protein product is CASSFKTSGGDNEQFF. This chain links TRBV5-6 with TRBJ2-1; 14 bases fit TRBD2. V trimming: 2 bases; J trimming: 5 bases; junction bases outside the gene matches: 3. The CDR3 sequence is 16 residues long. CDR1 and CDR2 (germline): SGHDT, YYEEEE.

The chain combines TRBV12-5 with TRBJ2-2; no definite D call. Germline assignment: CDR1 LGHNT and CDR2 FRNRAP. V shed 6 bases and J shed 4 bases, with 12 bases lying between them. The CDR3 has 14 amino acids. The CDR3 DNA reads as TGTGCTAGTGGGCGACTGCCGTCCACCGGGGAGCTGTTTTTT. Its translation is CASGRLPSTGELFF.

This clone turned up a few times. The J gene is TRBJ2-7, the V gene TRBV19, with D maybe TRBD2 (5 bases). This CDR3 comprises 16 residues. The germline V gene has CDR1 LNHDA and CDR2 SQIVND (reference sequence). V was cut by 5 bases and J by 3 bases, with 20 bases left in between. The DNA for the CDR3 is TGTGCCAGTAGTCCCATATCGAGGGTCGGTGGCTACGAGCAGTACTTC. Its translation: CASSPISRVGGYEQYF.

This chain joins TRBV30 and TRBJ2-5; the match to TRBD1 covers 7 bases. The V segment lost 8 bases and the J segment 3 bases; nucleotides outside the gene matches: 6. The CDR3 has 12 amino acids. Germline V gives CDR1 GTSNPN, CDR2 SVGIG (reference sequence). In DNA, the CDR3 is TGTGCCCGTAGACAGGGTAAAGAGACCCAGTACTTC. Amino acid sequence: CARRQGKETQYF. Full variable domain (missing parts from reference TRBV30 and TRBJ2-5): SQTIHQWPATLVQPVGSPLSLECTVEGTSNPNLYWYRQAAGRGLQLLFYSVGIGQISSEVPQNLSASRPQDRQFILSSKKLLLSDSGFYLCARRQGKETQYFGPGTRLLVL.

The CDR3 nucleotides read TGTGCCATCAGTGAGTCGGTCCTCTATGGCTACACCTTC. The encoded protein is CAISESVLYGYTF. The V gene is TRBV10-3, the J gene TRBJ1-2, with D uncertain. The CDR3 length is 13 residues. With 0 bases removed from V and 4 bases from J, the gap between germline ends came to 6 bases. Germline assignment: CDR1 ENHRY and CDR2 SYGVKD.